This passage covers 9 T cell receptor beta chains from one sample sequenced in a study of response to subunit inactivated influenza vaccine. TCRdb re-called the RT-PCR reads with MiXCR, one entry per CDR3 protein. The table includes around 530,000 distinct CDR3 sequences, about 15% detected once. Sequenced here: CD4+ T cells sorted from PBMCs, sampled roughly 24 months after vaccination. The source of these receptors is a man between 50 and 75 years old who received an inactivated influenza vaccine.

The V gene is TRBV6-1, the J gene TRBJ2-2, with a possible D match to TRBD1 (6 bases). Germline CDR1 and CDR2: MNHNS and SASEGT. Trimming pared 5 bases from V and 4 bases from J, leaving 11 bases between. The CDR3 has 14 residues. CDR3 region: CASSTGTTTGELFF. The DNA of the CDR3 is TGTGCCAGCAGTACCGGGACAACCACCGGGGAGCTGTTTTTT.

This clonotype was detected many times. The chain recombines TRBV29-1 with TRBJ2-2; TRBD2 aligns across 12 bases. The CDR3 spans 19 residues. Germline values: CDR1 SQVTM, CDR2 ANQGSEA. The J segment lost 2 bases and the V segment lost 0 bases, leaving 10 bases of the junction unmatched. This chain's CDR3 is CSVEEKPTSGRRNTGELFF. The CDR3 nucleotides read TGCAGCGTTGAAGAGAAACCCACTAGCGGGAGGCGCAACACCGGGGAGCTGTTTTTT.

The table lists this clonotype with a few counts. The gene calls are TRBV6-1 and TRBJ1-2, with D perhaps matching TRBD1 (6 bases). Germline V gene data show CDR1 as MNHNS and CDR2 as SASEGT. The germline V and J ends were trimmed by 8 bases and 4 bases, with 14 bases remaining between them. The CDR3 is 13 amino acids. CDR3 DNA sequence: TGTGCCAGCGTAGTTCAGGGGATCTATGGCTACACCTTC. Translation gives CASVVQGIYGYTF.

This chain joins TRBV7-2 and TRBJ1-6; D uncertain. The CDR3 is 15 amino acids. V lost 1 base and J lost 3, with 7 bases in between. CDR1 is SGHTA, CDR2 FQGNSA, per germline. The CDR3 loop reads CASSLDSVYNSPLHF. In DNA, the CDR3 is TGTGCCAGCAGCTTAGATTCAGTCTATAATTCACCCCTCCACTTT.

Note on this clonotype: Since a much larger clone is just one base distant, this may be a read error. The chain joins TRBV12-3 or TRBV12-4 to TRBJ2-3; the D call may be TRBD1 or TRBD2 (6 bases each). This CDR3 region has 16 residues. CDR3 bases: TGTGTCAGCAGTTTCCGGGGGCGAGCGTCTACAGATACGCAGTATTTT. Amino acids: CVSSFRGRASTDTQYF.

This chain connects TRBV21-1 to TRBJ2-7; TRBD2, the D gene given by the table, was not confirmed from the DNA. TRBV21-1 counts as a pseudogene. This CDR3 spans 18 amino acids. CDR3: CASSRTKRTARSSYEQYF. Written as DNA, the CDR3 is TGTGCCAGCAGCAGGACGAAAAGGACGGCCAGGAGCTCCTACGAGCAGTACTTC.

V is TRBV6-5 and J is TRBJ1-1; 8 positions match TRBD1. The CDR3 totals 16 residues. Germline V gives CDR1 MNHEY, CDR2 SVGAGI. V dropped 2 bases and J dropped 0; count of bases not matched to a gene: 5. The CDR3 nucleotides are TGTGCCAGCAGTTACAGGCAGGGGGCATTGAACACTGAAGCTTTCTTT. This translates into CASSYRQGALNTEAFF.

The rearrangement links TRBV15 to TRBJ2-1, with TRBD2 identical over 7 bases. With V trimmed by 0 bases and J by 5 bases, 1 base remained unmatched. The CDR3 spans 14 residues. Germline-derived CDR1 and CDR2 are LNHNV and YYDKDF (reference sequence). The DNA of the CDR3 is TGTGCCACCAGCAGAGAAGGGAGGGACAATGAGCAGTTCTTC. It encodes CATSREGRDNEQFF.

This clonotype has just a few counts. The V gene is TRBV7-2, the J gene TRBJ1-4, with 8 bases aligning to TRBD1. The length of the CDR3 is 14 residues. The trim removed 6 bases at V and 8 bases at J, leaving 8 bases unmatched. Germline V gene lookup returns CDR1 SGHTA and CDR2 FQGNSA. The CDR3 region has the DNA TGTGCCAGCAGTTACAGGGGGAAACAGGAAAAACTGTTTTTT. It codes for CASSYRGKQEKLFF. The full variable domain, rest sourced from reference TRBV7-2 and TRBJ1-4, is GAGVSQSPSNKVTEKGKDVELRCDPISGHTALYWYRQSLGQGLEFLIYFQGNSAPDKSGLPSDRFSAERTGGSVSTLTIQRTQQEDSAVYLCASSYRGKQEKLFFGSGTQLSVL.